A single sample is the source of the 5 T cell receptor beta chains below, sequenced in a study of blood T cells in healthy people across ages. It was with a sample-barcoded 5' primer and a J-beta primer mix that a second PCR of roughly 7 to 12 cycles was run. MiXCR, applied by TCRdb to the 5' RACE reads, yields one record per CDR3 protein. Of hundreds of thousands of distinct CDR3 sequences in the sample, 55% to 70% are singletons; the top ten hold around 20%. Sequences were obtained from blood. The receptors shown here come from a young man in good health.

The chain joins TRBV12-3 or TRBV12-4 to TRBJ2-1; TRBD2 aligns across 10 bases. Trimming cost V 4 bases and J 7 bases; bases outside gene matches: 10. The CDR3 runs 16 residues. DNA for the CDR3: TGTGCCAGCAGTTCACAAGCGGGGGGGCCGAGGAATGAGCAGTTCTTC. Protein sequence: CASSSQAGGPRNEQFF.

The chain links TRBV4-3 to TRBJ2-1; tentative D call: TRBD1 (6 bases). The V gene's germline CDR1 is LGHNA and CDR2 YSLEER. Trimming pared 1 base from V and 10 bases from J, leaving 14 bases between. The CDR3 is 14 amino acids. CDR3 sequence: CASSQGQAEEEQFF. The CDR3 nucleotides are TGCGCCAGCAGCCAAGGACAGGCTGAGGAGGAGCAGTTCTTC.

J is TRBJ2-5 and V is TRBV6-5; 7 nucleotides match TRBD2. Germline V gene sequence: CDR1 MNHEY, CDR2 SVGAGI. The CDR3 has 14 residues. With 9 bases clipped from V and 1 base from J, the junction kept 8 bases outside the gene matches. The CDR3 loop reads CASSTSSSQETQYF. The CDR3 nucleotides are TGTGCCAGTTCGACTAGCTCTTCCCAAGAGACCCAGTACTTC.

The genes are TRBV29-1 and TRBJ2-5, with D tentatively TRBD1 or TRBD2 (5 bases each). V was cut by 7 bases and J by 5 bases, with 14 bases left in between. Germline loops: CDR1 SQVTM, CDR2 ANQGSEA. The CDR3 contains 12 residues. As DNA, the CDR3 is TGCAGCGGGGGGAGCAACTCGGAGACCCAGTACTTC. This gives the protein CSGGSNSETQYF. The full variable domain, with the rest looked up from reference TRBV29-1 and TRBJ2-5, is SAVISQKPSRDICQRGTSLTIQCQVDSQVTMMFWYRQQPGQSLTLIATANQGSEATYESGFVIDKFPISRPNLTFSTLTVSNMSPEDSSIYLCSGGSNSETQYFGPGTRLLVL.

In its sample, this clonotype was seen a few times. The V call is TRBV6-1, the J call TRBJ1-2; D might be TRBD1 (5 bases). The CDR3 length is 15 residues. V lost 6 bases to trimming and J lost 10 bases, with 24 bases between them. Germline CDR1 reads MNHNS; CDR2 reads SASEGT. CDR3 protein: CASRATPGQRGNYTF. CDR3 in DNA: TGTGCCAGCAGGGCCACTCCGGGCCAAAGGGGTAACTACACCTTC.